This T cell receptor (beta chain) comes out of a study of shared clonotypes between healthy human individuals. Study information: Each donor contributed plates that comprised three CD4 naive, three CD4 memory, two CD8 naive and one CD8 memory.

From germline, CDR1 is MNHNS and CDR2 SASEGT. This CDR3 comprises 15 residues. With V trimmed by 0 bases and J by 4 bases, 2 bases remained unmatched. As for this clone: What it binds is unknown.

Donors comprised healthy HIV-negative adults lacking recent acute infections or vaccinations. Adult Caucasians living in Nashville, Tennessee made up all of the donors. Study-wide points: Although depth was large, rarefaction showed that sequencing of the sorted subsets was incomplete.

Clones were read by immunoSEQ multiplex PCR, and TCRdb kept only the in-frame ones, dropping some. The table has more than 2 million clones, 85% to 95% seen once. Sample: naive CD4+ T cells sorted from blood. Subset given: CD45RA+ positively selected. The sequence derives from a man in his late teens or twenties in good health. V is TRBV6-1 and J is TRBJ1-5; 8 bases fit TRBD1. The CDR3 region has the DNA TGTGCCAGCAGTGAAGCCCAGGGGGCGAATCAGCCCCAGCATTTT. Translation gives CASSEAQGANQPQHF.